This TCR beta chain is from a study of prognosis after radiotherapy for stage I lung cancer. General study findings and limits: For the expanded TCR clones, whether they were tumor-specific was not determined.

Comments on this clonotype: Its antigen is unknown.

Amplification of TCR beta CDR3 from genomic DNA used two-round multiplex PCR. With primers specific to each TRBV and TRBJ gene, the first-round PCR was performed. TCRdb reprocessed the multiplex PCR reads with MiXCR, giving one entry per CDR3 protein. The sample has roughly 20,000 distinct CDR3 sequences; around 52% are singletons. Between the trimmed V and J ends, which lost 4 bases and 6 bases, there was a span of 12 bases. Germline V gene sequence: CDR1 LNHDA, CDR2 SQIVND (reference sequence). The CDR3 contains 13 residues. Blood was drawn (six milliliters of peripheral blood) at each of two time points.

This receptor was obtained from a donor over 45 with non-small cell lung cancer. The sequences come from PBMCs, collected before or after stereotactic body radiation therapy (not recorded which). The chain combines TRBV19 with TRBJ1-2; no firm D call. The CDR3 sequence is CASSNGPRNGYTF. Written as DNA, the CDR3 is TGTGCCAGTAGTAACGGACCGCGGAATGGCTACACCTTC.